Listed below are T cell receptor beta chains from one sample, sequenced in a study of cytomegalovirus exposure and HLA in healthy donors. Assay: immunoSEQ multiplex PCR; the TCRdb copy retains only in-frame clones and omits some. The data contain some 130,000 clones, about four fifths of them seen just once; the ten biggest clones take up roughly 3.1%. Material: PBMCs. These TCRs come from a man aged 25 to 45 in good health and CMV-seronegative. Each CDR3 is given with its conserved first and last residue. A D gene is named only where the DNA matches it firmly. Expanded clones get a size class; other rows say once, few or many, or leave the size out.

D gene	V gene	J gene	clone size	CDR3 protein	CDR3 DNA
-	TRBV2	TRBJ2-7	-	CASRQREYYEQYF	TGTGCCAGCAGGCAGAGGGAGTACTACGAGCAGTACTTC
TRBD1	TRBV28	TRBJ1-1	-	CASSGGQGAAEAFF	TGTGCCAGCAGTGGGGGACAGGGGGCGGCTGAAGCTTTCTTT
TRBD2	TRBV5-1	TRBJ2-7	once	CASSLPGTSYEQYF	TGCGCCAGCAGCTTGCCTGGGACTAGCTACGAGCAGTACTTC
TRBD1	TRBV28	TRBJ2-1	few	CASSFRGRNEQFF	TGTGCCAGCAGTTTCAGGGGGCGCAATGAGCAGTTCTTC
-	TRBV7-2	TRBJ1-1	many	CASSVDRWNTEAFF	TGTGCCAGCAGCGTTGACAGGTGGAACACTGAAGCTTTCTTT
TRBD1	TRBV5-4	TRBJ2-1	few	CASSFRQGSYNEQFF	TGTGCCAGCAGCTTCCGACAGGGTTCCTACAATGAGCAGTTCTTC
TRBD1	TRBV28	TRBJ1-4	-	CASSPGTGVTEKLFF	TGTGCCAGCAGCCCTGGGACAGGGGTGACCGAAAAACTGTTTTTT
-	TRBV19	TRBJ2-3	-	CASSTGLWPPTDTQYF	TGTGCCAGTAGTACGGGTCTTTGGCCCCCCACAGATACGCAGTATTTT
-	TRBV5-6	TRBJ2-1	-	CASSEQGQNEQFF	TGTGCCAGCAGCGAACAGGGCCAAAATGAGCAGTTCTTC
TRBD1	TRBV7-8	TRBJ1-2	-	CASSPNRDRDYGYTF	TGTGCCAGCAGCCCTAACCGGGACAGGGACTATGGCTACACCTTC
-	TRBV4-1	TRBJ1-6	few	CASRQEGQGSNSPLHF	TGCGCCAGCAGGCAAGAAGGTCAGGGGTCAAATTCACCCCTCCACTTT
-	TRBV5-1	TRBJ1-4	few	CASRYFGETNEKLFF	TGCGCCAGCAGGTATTTCGGTGAGACTAATGAAAAACTGTTTTTT
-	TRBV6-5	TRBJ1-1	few	CASSYGGSATEAFF	TGTGCCAGCAGTTATGGGGGGTCGGCCACTGAAGCTTTCTTT
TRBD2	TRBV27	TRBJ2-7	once	CASSPSGVGSYEQYF	TGTGCCAGCAGTCCTAGCGGAGTGGGAAGCTACGAGCAGTACTTC
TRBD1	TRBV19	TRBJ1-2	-	CASRPGQGGITTLVYTF	TGTGCCAGTAGGCCCGGACAGGGGGGTATCACCACCTTGGTCTACACCTTC
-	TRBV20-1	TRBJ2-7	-	CSATAHEQYF	TGCAGTGCTACCGCGCACGAGCAGTACTTC
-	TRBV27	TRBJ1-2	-	CASSSDRNYGYTF	TGTGCCAGCAGTTCCGACAGGAACTATGGCTACACCTTC
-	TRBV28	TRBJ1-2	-	CASRRDSYGYTF	TGTGCCAGCAGGCGGGACTCCTATGGCTACACCTTC
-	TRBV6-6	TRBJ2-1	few	CASSTTQQGKGEQFF	TGTGCCAGCAGTACTACTCAACAGGGAAAGGGTGAGCAGTTCTTC
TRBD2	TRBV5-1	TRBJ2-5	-	CASSLKGTSGGARETQYF	TGCGCCAGCAGCTTGAAGGGGACTAGCGGGGGGGCTCGGGAGACCCAGTACTTC
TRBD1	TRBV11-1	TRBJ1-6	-	CASSSRTGLSNSPLHF	TGTGCCAGCAGCTCCAGGACAGGACTCAGTAATTCACCCCTCCACTTT
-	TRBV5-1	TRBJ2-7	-	CASSLAGDISHEQYF	TGCGCCAGCAGCTTGGCCGGGGACATTTCCCACGAGCAGTACTTC
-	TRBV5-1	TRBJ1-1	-	CASSLDRADTEAFF	TGCGCCAGCAGCTTGGACAGGGCAGACACTGAAGCTTTCTTT
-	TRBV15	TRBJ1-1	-	CATSLGLGLGNTEAFF	TGTGCCACCAGCCTGGGCCTCGGTTTAGGGAACACTGAAGCTTTCTTT
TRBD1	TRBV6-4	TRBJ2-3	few	CASRGQDGTDTQYF	TGTGCCAGCAGGGGACAGGATGGTACAGATACGCAGTATTTT
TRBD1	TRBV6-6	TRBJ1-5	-	CASSPGTGRFQPQHF	TGTGCCAGCAGCCCGGGGACAGGGAGGTTTCAGCCCCAGCATTTT
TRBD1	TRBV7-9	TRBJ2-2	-	CASKDRVNTGELFF	TGTGCCAGCAAGGACAGGGTCAACACCGGGGAGCTGTTTTTT
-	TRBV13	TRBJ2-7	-	CANKGGGLHEQYF	TGTGCCAACAAGGGGGGAGGGCTCCACGAGCAGTACTTC
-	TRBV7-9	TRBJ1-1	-	CASSLAGGKLTEAFF	TGTGCCAGCAGCTTAGCTGGGGGGAAGCTAACTGAAGCTTTCTTT
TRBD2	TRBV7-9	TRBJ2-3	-	CASSMTSGGAFTDTQYF	TGTGCCAGCAGCATGACTAGCGGGGGGGCCTTCACAGATACGCAGTATTTT
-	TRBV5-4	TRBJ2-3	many	CASSLYSDTQYF	TGTGCCAGCAGCTTGTATTCAGATACGCAGTATTTT
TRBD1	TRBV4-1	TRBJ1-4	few	CASSHVPGQGPFEKLFF	TGCGCCAGCAGCCATGTCCCGGGACAGGGACCTTTTGAAAAACTGTTTTTT
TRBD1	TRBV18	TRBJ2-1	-	CASSPRQGGSYNEQFF	TGTGCCAGCTCACCGCGACAGGGCGGGTCCTACAATGAGCAGTTCTTC
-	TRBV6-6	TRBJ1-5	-	CATGVQGQPQHF	TGTGCCACCGGAGTCCAGGGCCAGCCCCAGCATTTT
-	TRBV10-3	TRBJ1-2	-	CAISANEGYTF	TGTGCCATCAGTGCCAATGAGGGCTACACCTTC
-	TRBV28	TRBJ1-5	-	CASSVRDQPQHF	TGTGCCAGCAGTGTTCGGGATCAGCCCCAGCATTTT
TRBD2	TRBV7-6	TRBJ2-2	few	CASSYLAGGETGELFF	TGTGCCAGCAGCTATCTAGCGGGGGGTGAAACCGGGGAGCTGTTTTTT
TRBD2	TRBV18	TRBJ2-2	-	CASSPRLAGTGELFF	TGTGCCAGCTCACCGAGACTAGCGGGTACCGGGGAGCTGTTTTTT
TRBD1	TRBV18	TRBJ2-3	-	CASSPGTAGTDTQYF	TGTGCCAGCTCACCAGGGACAGCGGGCACAGATACGCAGTATTTT
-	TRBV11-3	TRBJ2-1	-	CASSFGGNEQFF	TGTGCCAGCAGCTTCGGAGGCAATGAGCAGTTCTTC
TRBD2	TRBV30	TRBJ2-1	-	CAWRPTSGGSYNEQFF	TGTGCCTGGAGGCCGACTAGCGGGGGCTCCTACAATGAGCAGTTCTTC
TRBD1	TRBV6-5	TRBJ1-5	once	CASSPTGNNQPQHF	TGTGCCAGCAGCCCGACAGGGAACAATCAGCCCCAGCATTTT
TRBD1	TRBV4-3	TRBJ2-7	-	CASSPGTGTYEQYF	TGCGCCAGCAGCCCCGGGACAGGGACCTACGAGCAGTACTTC
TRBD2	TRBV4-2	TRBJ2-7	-	CASSQDGTSGSYEQYF	TGTGCCAGCAGCCAAGATGGGACTAGCGGCTCCTACGAGCAGTACTTC
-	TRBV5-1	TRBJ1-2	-	CASSSYGSLDTLNYGYTF	TGCGCCAGCAGCTCATATGGTAGTTTGGACACCCTAAACTATGGCTACACCTTC
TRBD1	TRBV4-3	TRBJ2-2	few	CASSQDRGQGGGELFF	TGCGCCAGCAGCCAAGATCGGGGACAGGGTGGCGGGGAGCTGTTTTTT
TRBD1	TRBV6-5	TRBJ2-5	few	CASSYTRTGIGETQYF	TGTGCCAGCAGTTATACGCGGACAGGGATAGGGGAGACCCAGTACTTC
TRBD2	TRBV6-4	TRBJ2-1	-	CASSDSSSGRVHEQFF	TGTGCCAGCAGTGACTCGTCTAGCGGGAGGGTCCATGAGCAGTTCTTC
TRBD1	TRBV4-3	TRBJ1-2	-	CASSQLQGTGGYTF	TGCGCCAGCAGCCAATTACAGGGGACGGGTGGCTACACCTTC
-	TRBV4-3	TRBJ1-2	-	CASRELRGGYTF	TGCGCCAGCAGAGAGCTTCGGGGTGGCTACACCTTC
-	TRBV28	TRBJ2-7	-	CASCIASSYEQYF	TGTGCCAGCTGTATCGCCAGCTCCTACGAGCAGTACTTC
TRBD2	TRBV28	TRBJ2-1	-	CASSARRTSGGYNEQFF	TGTGCCAGCAGTGCCCGACGAACTAGCGGGGGCTACAATGAGCAGTTCTTC
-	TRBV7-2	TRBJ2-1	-	CASSRDGGFNEQFF	TGTGCCAGCAGCCGTGACGGGGGATTCAATGAGCAGTTCTTC
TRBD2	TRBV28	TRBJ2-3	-	CASSFPGLAGGDTDTQYF	TGTGCCAGCAGTTTCCCGGGACTAGCGGGAGGGGATACAGATACGCAGTATTTT
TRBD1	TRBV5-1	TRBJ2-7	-	CASSKEGGPWSYEQYF	TGCGCCAGCAGCAAGGAAGGGGGCCCGTGGTCCTACGAGCAGTACTTC